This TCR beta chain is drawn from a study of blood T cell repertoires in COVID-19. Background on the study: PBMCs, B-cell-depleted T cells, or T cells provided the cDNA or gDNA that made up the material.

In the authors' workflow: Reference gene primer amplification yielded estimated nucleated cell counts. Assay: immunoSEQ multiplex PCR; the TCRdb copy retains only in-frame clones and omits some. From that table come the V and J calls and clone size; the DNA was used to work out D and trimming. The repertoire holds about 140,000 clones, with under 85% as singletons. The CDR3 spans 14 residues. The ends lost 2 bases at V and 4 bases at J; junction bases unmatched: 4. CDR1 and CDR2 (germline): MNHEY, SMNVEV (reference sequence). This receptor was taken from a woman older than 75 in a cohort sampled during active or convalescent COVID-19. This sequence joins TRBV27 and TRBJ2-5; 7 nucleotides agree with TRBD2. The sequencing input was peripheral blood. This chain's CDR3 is CASSLKRGVETQYF. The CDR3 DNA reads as TGTGCCAGCAGTTTAAAACGGGGGGTAGAGACCCAGTACTTC.